This T cell receptor (beta chain) appears in the sequencing data of a study of response to subunit inactivated influenza vaccine. Findings of the study overall: Seasonal influenza vaccination, on each occasion, was suggested by the authors to recruit few new T cells.

One entry per CDR3 protein, called by TCRdb with MiXCR from the RT-PCR reads. The sample consists of fewer than 600,000 distinct CDR3 sequences, 7.2% of them appearing once. This clonotype was picked up many times. The antigen is unknown. This CDR3 contains 18 residues. Germline V gives CDR1 LGHNA, CDR2 YNFKEQ. Unmatched junction bases numbered 8, after V lost 1 base and J lost 1 base. V usage is TRBV4-2 and J usage is TRBJ2-3, with 10 bases fitting TRBD2. This receptor was obtained from a man aged 50 to 69 who received an inactivated influenza vaccine. This specimen consisted of PBMCs from blood, obtained about 23 months after vaccination. The CDR3 sequence: CASSQGTSGVTGTDTQYF. CDR3 nucleotide sequence: TGTGCCAGCAGCCAAGGCACTAGCGGGGTCACCGGCACAGATACGCAGTATTTT.